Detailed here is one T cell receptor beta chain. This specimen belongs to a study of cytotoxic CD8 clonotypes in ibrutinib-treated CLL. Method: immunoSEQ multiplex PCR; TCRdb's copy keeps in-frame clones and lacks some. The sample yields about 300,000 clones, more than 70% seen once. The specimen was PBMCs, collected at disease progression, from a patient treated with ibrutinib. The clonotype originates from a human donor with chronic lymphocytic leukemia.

Written as DNA, the CDR3 is TGCGCCAGCAGCCAAGAGAAGGTCAACTCTGGAAACACCATATATTTT. This codes for CASSQEKVNSGNTIYF. The chain employs TRBV4-1 and TRBJ1-3; D remains unclear. V lost 0 bases and J lost 0, with 9 bases in between. The CDR3 loop spans 16 amino acids. Germline V gene data show CDR1 as MGHRA and CDR2 as YSYEKL.